Each of the 32 T cell receptor beta chains below was sequenced from the same sample in a study of cytomegalovirus exposure and HLA in healthy donors. The PCR made use of 60 Vbeta and 13 Jbeta primers. Assay used: immunoSEQ multiplex PCR; TCRdb lists only in-frame clones, some missing. The sample holds some 120,000 clones; approximately 78% are singletons and the top ten take roughly 6.1%. Sequencing was performed on PBMCs. Source of these receptors: a woman aged 40 to 50 in good health and CMV-seronegative.

Notes on this clone: The junction and the germline gene differ at one end; a read error may be behind it. J is TRBJ1-1 and V is TRBV7-9; D uncertain. CDR3 length: 15 residues. Germline lookup yields CDR1 SEHNR and CDR2 FQNEAQ (reference sequence). The CDR3 is CSSSSPGGFETEAFF. The CDR3 nucleotides are TGTTCCAGCAGCTCCCCCGGAGGATTTGAAACTGAAGCTTTCTTT.

In this sample, this clone turned up a few times. The chain links TRBV7-9 to TRBJ2-7, with D unclear. V gave up 5 bases and J gave up 2 bases, with 10 bases separating them. This CDR3 spans 13 amino acids. From germline, CDR1 is SEHNR and CDR2 FQNEAQ (reference sequence). CDR3 amino acids: CASSPQRTYEQYF. CDR3 DNA: TGTGCCAGCAGCCCCCAGCGAACCTACGAGCAGTACTTC.

The chain has TRBV7-6 and TRBJ2-3, with 7 bases identical to TRBD2. Germline values: CDR1 SGHVS, CDR2 FNYEAQ. This CDR3 has 18 residues. V lost 4 bases to trimming and J lost 0 bases; unmatched junction nucleotides: 13. CDR3 nucleotides: TGTGCCAGCAGCTATACTTCGTACTCGCGGGAGAGCACAGATACGCAGTATTTT. Translating gives CASSYTSYSRESTDTQYF.

The chain employs TRBV9 and TRBJ2-1, with D possibly matching TRBD2 (6 bases). V gave up 3 bases and J gave up 7 bases, with 14 bases separating them. This CDR3 contains 14 residues. Germline V gives CDR1 SGDLS, CDR2 YYNGEE. CDR3: CASSGGLLVNEQFF. CDR3 coding DNA: TGTGCCAGCAGCGGGGGACTTCTAGTGAATGAGCAGTTCTTC.

This clone was counted only a few times. This rearrangement joins TRBV28 to TRBJ2-2; D ambiguous. V was clipped by 6 bases and J by 1 base, with 6 bases between them. Germline loops: CDR1 MDHEN, CDR2 SYDVKM. The CDR3 spans 13 residues. The CDR3 reads CASRSGNTGELFF. The CDR3 nucleotides are TGTGCCAGCAGGTCGGGGAACACCGGGGAGCTGTTTTTT.

This chain links TRBV27 with TRBJ2-5; TRBD2 matches at 16 bases. The germline gives CDR1 MNHEY, CDR2 SMNVEV (reference sequence). The ends lost 5 bases at V and 4 bases at J; junction bases unmatched: 7. This CDR3 spans 17 amino acids. The CDR3 spells CASSPGLAGGPGETQYF. CDR3 in DNA: TGTGCCAGCAGTCCGGGACTAGCGGGAGGGCCAGGAGAGACCCAGTACTTC.

CDR3 loop: CASSLIGGSGNEQYF. The CDR3 coding sequence is TGTGCCAGCAGTTTAATAGGAGGTAGCGGGAACGAGCAGTACTTC. The chain joins TRBV27 to TRBJ2-7; 8 bases map to TRBD2. Germline V lookup: CDR1 MNHEY, CDR2 SMNVEV (reference sequence). This CDR3 is built from 15 residues. The V gene end was trimmed by 2 bases and the J gene end by 5 bases; junction bases not matched to a gene: 8.

The gene calls are TRBV15 and TRBJ1-1, with TRBD1 as a possible D gene (5 bases). Looked up from germline, CDR1 is LNHNV and CDR2 is YYDKDF (reference sequence). The CDR3 contains 15 residues. V lost 1 base, J lost 3 bases, and 12 bases lay in between. CDR3 amino acids: CATSRGLGRDTEAFF. CDR3 coding DNA: TGTGCCACCAGCAGAGGTTTGGGCAGGGACACTGAAGCTTTCTTT.

V and J are TRBV7-9 and TRBJ2-5, with a possible D match to TRBD1 (6 bases). The CDR3 sequence is 16 residues long. In germline, CDR1 is SEHNR, CDR2 FQNEAQ (reference sequence). V was shortened by 3 bases and J by 1 base, with 15 bases between the two germline ends. The CDR3 loop reads CASSFLRDRTQETQYF. As DNA, the CDR3 is TGTGCCAGCAGCTTTTTACGCGACAGGACCCAAGAGACCCAGTACTTC. Filled out from reference TRBV7-9 and TRBJ2-5, the complete variable domain reads DTGVSQNPRHKITKRGQNVTFRCDPISEHNRLYWYRQTLGQGPEFLTYFQNEAQLEKSRLLSDRFSAERPKGSFSTLEIQRTEQGDSAMYLCASSFLRDRTQETQYFGPGTRLLVL.

As regards this clone: The junction departs from the called germline gene at one end, perhaps through a read error. The gene calls are TRBV7-2 and TRBJ1-2, with 8 bases matching TRBD1. The CDR3 contains 14 residues. In germline, CDR1 is SGHTA, CDR2 FQGNSA. CDR3 residues: CASSQTGVNYGHTF. CDR3 nucleotides: TGTGCCAGCAGCCAGACAGGGGTCAACTATGGCCACACCTTC.

The V and J genes are TRBV6-1 and TRBJ2-5; possibly TRBD2 for D (8 bases). Trimming removed 4 bases from V and 3 bases from J, with 18 bases in between. CDR1 MNHNS and CDR2 SASEGT come from the germline V gene. There are 16 residues in the CDR3. The CDR3 loop reads CASSGRGRGDKETQYF. The CDR3 nucleotides are TGTGCCAGCAGTGGAAGGGGGCGGGGGGACAAAGAGACCCAGTACTTC.

The CDR3 nucleotides are TGCGCCAGCAGTAGGGACAGGGGGCAAGGTGGGAACACTGAAGCTTTCTTT. Its protein is CASSRDRGQGGNTEAFF. This chain links TRBV10-2 with TRBJ1-1; 12 bases match TRBD1. The germline CDR1 and CDR2 sequences are WSHSY and SAAADI. V lost 5 bases and J lost 1; bases outside the gene matches: 8. This CDR3 region has 17 residues.

Comment on this clone: In the same sample, other DNA sequences code for this CDR3. The V gene is TRBV9, the J gene TRBJ2-3, with 11 bases aligning to TRBD2. Germline V lookup: CDR1 SGDLS, CDR2 YYNGEE. Losses at the gene ends were 3 bases for V and 4 bases for J; bases not matched to a gene: 7. CDR3 size: 16 residues. CDR3 sequence: CASSATRGLAADTQYF. Here the CDR3 DNA reads TGTGCCAGCAGCGCCACCCGGGGACTAGCGGCAGATACGCAGTATTTT.

V is TRBV29-1 and J is TRBJ2-1, with D possibly matching TRBD2 (6 bases). Trimming cost V 0 bases and J 9 bases, with 18 bases left between them. Germline-derived CDR1 and CDR2 are SQVTM and ANQGSEA. This CDR3 spans 15 amino acids. CDR3 protein: CSVEDGGTVGGEQFF. The CDR3 DNA follows: TGCAGCGTTGAAGATGGAGGGACTGTCGGCGGTGAGCAGTTCTTC.

As to this clone: A junction end diverges from the germline sequence, so it may reflect a read error. In DNA, the CDR3 is TGTGCCAGCAGTTCCCCGGGCACTGGGGCCAACGGCCTGACTTTC. Its protein product is CASSSPGTGANGLTF. This sequence joins TRBV28 and TRBJ2-6; TRBD1 might be the D (5 bases). This CDR3 comprises 15 residues. Looked up from germline, CDR1 is MDHEN and CDR2 is SYDVKM.

The chain joins TRBV11-2 to TRBJ2-5, with TRBD1 matching 7 bases. Trimming removed 5 bases from V and 2 bases from J; junction bases left unmatched: 8. Germline lookup yields CDR1 SGHAT and CDR2 FQNNGV. This CDR3 comprises 15 residues. In DNA, the CDR3 is TGTGCCAGCAGCAACAGGGGTCTTGGACAAGAGACCCAGTACTTC. This encodes CASSNRGLGQETQYF.

The gene calls are TRBV28 and TRBJ2-7; D is perhaps TRBD1 (5 bases). This CDR3 is built from 14 residues. Germline loops: CDR1 MDHEN, CDR2 SYDVKM. The ends were cut back, 3 bases at V and 7 bases at J, with 16 bases in the middle. CDR3 coding DNA: TGTGCCAGCAGTTTTCAGGGCCGCGGAAGAGAGCAGTACTTC. Amino acids: CASSFQGRGREQYF.

The V gene is TRBV18, the J gene TRBJ1-2; TRBD1 matches at 7 bases. Losses at the gene ends were 3 bases for V and 2 bases for J; bases not matched to a gene: 3. The CDR3 is made up of 14 amino acids. Germline V CDR1 and CDR2: KGHSH, LQKENI. The CDR3 nucleotides read TGTGCCAGCTCACCGACAGGGTTGAACTATGGCTACACCTTC. Translation gives CASSPTGLNYGYTF. Together with reference TRBV18 and TRBJ1-2, the CDR3 gives the full variable domain: NAGVMQNPRHLVRRRGQEARLRCSPMKGHSHVYWYRQLPEEGLKFMVYLQKENIIDESGMPKERFSAEFPKEGPSILRIQQVVRGDSAAYFCASSPTGLNYGYTFGSGTRLTVV.

This chain links TRBV5-8 with TRBJ1-4, with D maybe TRBD1 (6 bases). The CDR3 length is 16 residues. V shed 2 bases and J shed 9 bases, with 20 bases lying between them. Germline V gene data show CDR1 as SGHTS and CDR2 as YDEGEE. The CDR3 DNA reads as TGTGCCAGCAGCTTTTACTCCGGGACATGGGAAAAAAAACTGTTTTTT. Translating gives CASSFYSGTWEKKLFF.

V is TRBV5-5 and J is TRBJ2-7; tentative D call: TRBD1 (5 bases). The CDR3 is 13 residues long. Trimming cost V 4 bases and J 3 bases, with 11 bases left between them. The germline V gene has CDR1 SGHKS and CDR2 YYEKEE (reference sequence). The CDR3 is CASSPGIGYEQYF. The CDR3 region has the DNA TGTGCCAGCAGCCCAGGGATAGGCTACGAGCAGTACTTC.

The chain combines TRBV6-5 with TRBJ1-1; TRBD1 might be the D (6 bases). The CDR3 extends over 15 amino acids. CDR1 and CDR2 from the germline V gene are MNHEY and SVGAGI. Trimming cost V 2 bases and J 0 bases, with 10 bases left between them. This CDR3 is CASSYMGAMNTEAFF. DNA for the CDR3: TGTGCCAGCAGTTACATGGGGGCCATGAACACTGAAGCTTTCTTT.

V is TRBV7-2 and J is TRBJ2-2; TRBD2 aligns across 8 bases. V trimming: 5 bases; J trimming: 4 bases; junction bases outside the gene matches: 6. The CDR3 has 15 residues. Germline lookup yields CDR1 SGHTA and CDR2 FQGNSA. As DNA, the CDR3 is TGTGCCAGCAGCCCTAGACTAGCGAGCACCGGGGAGCTGTTTTTT. It encodes CASSPRLASTGELFF.

As to this clone: An end of the junction differs from the germline gene, which may be a read error. The gene calls are TRBV5-1 and TRBJ1-1; TRBD1 matches 9 bases. Germline V CDR1 and CDR2: SGHRS, YFSETQ. This CDR3 has 13 residues. The CDR3 spells CASSVDGQGNSLF. CDR3 nucleotide sequence: TGCGCCAGCAGCGTAGACGGACAGGGGAATTCCCTTTTT. The full variable domain, in which reference TRBV5-1 and TRBJ1-1 provide the parts outside the CDR3, is KAGVTQTPRYLIKTRGQQVTLSCSPISGHRSVSWYQQTPGQGLQFLFEYFSETQRNKGNFPGRFSGRQFSNSRSEMNVSTLELGDSALYLCASSVDGQGNSLFGQGTRLTVV.

The rearrangement joins TRBV28 to TRBJ1-6; D not resolved. The CDR3 consists of 15 residues. The V and J ends lost 5 bases and 7 bases respectively, with 15 bases between them. Per germline, CDR1 MDHEN and CDR2 SYDVKM. For the CDR3, the DNA is TGTGCCAGCAGTACCCCAGGTGGCAGGAATTCACCCCTCCACTTT. Translated, it gives CASSTPGGRNSPLHF. Based on the CDR3 plus reference TRBV28 and TRBJ1-6, the full variable domain is DVKVTQSSRYLVKRTGEKVFLECVQDMDHENMFWYRQDPGLGLRLIYFSYDVKMKEKGDIPEGYSVSREKKERFSLILESASTNQTSMYLCASSTPGGRNSPLHFGNGTRLTVT.

The V call is TRBV7-9, the J call TRBJ1-2; 12 bases map to TRBD1. Looked up from germline, CDR1 is SEHNR and CDR2 is FQNEAQ (reference sequence). CDR3 length equals 16 residues. V lost 5 bases to trimming and J lost 3 bases; unmatched junction nucleotides: 7. CDR3 bases: TGTGCCAGCAGCGCGCGGGACAGGGGGCAGGACTATGGCTACACCTTC. Translation: CASSARDRGQDYGYTF.

The CDR3 sequence: CASSFLGLGYEQYF. CDR3 DNA: TGTGCCAGCAGTTTTTTGGGACTAGGATACGAGCAGTACTTC. V and J are TRBV27 and TRBJ2-7; TRBD2 matches at 8 bases. The CDR3 consists of 14 residues. CDR1 and CDR2 (germline): MNHEY, SMNVEV (reference sequence). Trimming at V came to 3 bases and at J to 4 bases, leaving 5 bases not matched to a gene.

The chain uses TRBV7-9 and TRBJ2-1; TRBD2 agrees at 7 bases. Germline V gene data show CDR1 as SEHNR and CDR2 as FQNEAQ (reference sequence). J gave up 9 bases and V 0 bases, and 14 bases lay outside the gene matches. The CDR3 extends over 17 amino acids. The chain's CDR3 is CASSLAGLPIAFREQFF. In DNA form, the CDR3 reads TGTGCCAGCAGCTTAGCGGGACTACCTATAGCGTTCCGTGAGCAGTTCTTC.

The chain carries TRBV28 and TRBJ1-6; 8 bases are shared with TRBD1. CDR3 length: 14 residues. Trimming at V came to 5 bases and at J to 10 bases, leaving 7 bases not matched to a gene. Germline-derived CDR1 and CDR2 are MDHEN and SYDVKM. The CDR3 is CASSPRQGKSPLHF. The CDR3 nucleotides read TGTGCCAGCAGTCCCCGACAGGGGAAATCACCCCTCCACTTT.

The chain links TRBV14 to TRBJ2-1; TRBD2 agrees at 8 bases. The trim removed 11 bases at V and 9 bases at J, leaving 18 bases unmatched. Looked up from germline, CDR1 is SGHDN and CDR2 is FVKESK. The CDR3 extends over 15 amino acids. The CDR3 coding sequence is TGTGCCGGCGAGCGGGGGCTTGGGTTTTGGGGTGAGCAGTTCTTC. Its translation is CAGERGLGFWGEQFF.

The V call is TRBV28, the J call TRBJ2-1; the D gene is possibly TRBD2 (5 bases). V shed 3 bases and J shed 13 bases, with 19 bases lying between them. CDR3 size: 14 residues. The germline CDR1 and CDR2 sequences are MDHEN and SYDVKM. The CDR3 protein is CASSFPRTSPLQFF. Written as DNA, the CDR3 is TGTGCCAGCAGTTTTCCCCGCACTAGTCCCTTACAGTTCTTC.

The V gene is TRBV5-1, the J gene TRBJ2-7; D is perhaps TRBD1 (6 bases). V shed 5 bases and J shed 5 bases, with 20 bases lying between them. CDR3 length equals 15 residues. Per germline, CDR1 SGHRS and CDR2 YFSETQ. This CDR3 reads CASRPTGSNADEQYF. The CDR3 DNA reads as TGCGCCAGCAGACCTACAGGGTCTAACGCCGACGAGCAGTACTTC.

Here the CDR3 DNA reads TGCGCCAGCAGCTTGGAAATGTCGGGGGTCAACGAGCAGTACTTC. Protein: CASSLEMSGVNEQYF. This rearrangement joins TRBV5-1 to TRBJ2-7; D possibly corresponds to TRBD2 (6 bases). V was trimmed by 0 bases and J by 5 bases, leaving 15 bases between them. The CDR3 runs 15 residues. Per the germline V gene, CDR1 is SGHRS and CDR2 is YFSETQ. Complete variable domain (other parts from reference TRBV5-1 and TRBJ2-7): KAGVTQTPRYLIKTRGQQVTLSCSPISGHRSVSWYQQTPGQGLQFLFEYFSETQRNKGNFPGRFSGRQFSNSRSEMNVSTLELGDSALYLCASSLEMSGVNEQYFGPGTRLTVT.